This entry lists 10 T cell receptor beta chains sequenced from one sample in a study of T-cell reconstitution after alpha-beta-depleted transplantation in children. The authors prepared the TCRbeta library with unique molecular identifiers. TCRdb re-called the PCR reads with MiXCR, one entry per CDR3 protein. This table has some 490,000 distinct CDR3 sequences, about 12% appearing once. The sample here was PBMCs from the stem cell graft donor, taken from the stem cell graft. These receptors all come from a human donor who donated a stem cell graft to a child with combined immunodeficiency.

The rearrangement joins TRBV10-3 to TRBJ2-1; 9 bases fit TRBD1. The ends lost 3 bases at V and 9 bases at J; junction bases unmatched: 9. Germline V CDR1 and CDR2: ENHRY, SYGVKD. The CDR3 totals 15 residues. DNA of the CDR3: TGTGCCATCAGTGACGGACAGGGGCCTAAGACTGAGCAGTTCTTC. Protein product: CAISDGQGPKTEQFF.

This clonotype was observed a handful of times. This chain connects TRBV7-2 to TRBJ1-4; no definite D call. CDR1 SGHTA and CDR2 FQGNSA come from the germline V gene. V was cut by 6 bases and J by 8 bases, with 16 bases left in between. The CDR3 is 14 residues long. For the CDR3, the DNA is TGTGCCAGCAGATCATCGGGCCAAAGAGAAAAACTGTTTTTT. Translation: CASRSSGQREKLFF.

This clonotype was observed many times. This sequence joins TRBV20-1 and TRBJ1-1; no clear D. Germline lookup yields CDR1 DFQATT and CDR2 SNEGSKA (reference sequence). The CDR3 is 13 amino acids. V was cut by 1 base and J by 0 bases, with 6 bases left in between. The CDR3: CSARVSMNTEAFF. In DNA, the CDR3 is TGCAGTGCTAGAGTGAGTATGAACACTGAAGCTTTCTTT.

This clonotype occurred a few times. This rearrangement joins TRBV4-1 to TRBJ2-3, with D hard to call. The germline V gene has CDR1 MGHRA and CDR2 YSYEKL. The CDR3 extends over 15 amino acids. The germline V and J ends were trimmed by 4 bases and 0 bases, with 11 bases remaining between them. CDR3 in DNA: TGCGCCAGCAGCCCACTTGTGTTTAGCACAGATACGCAGTATTTT. This sequence encodes CASSPLVFSTDTQYF.

The V and J genes are TRBV12-3 or TRBV12-4 and TRBJ1-5; unclear D gene. The CDR3 runs 13 residues. V was trimmed by 3 bases and J by 4 bases, leaving 7 bases between them. The CDR3 DNA reads as TGTGCCAGCAGTTTTGGAGAGAATCAGCCCCAGCATTTT. Translated, it gives CASSFGENQPQHF.

In nucleotides, the CDR3 is TGTGCCACCGCTTGGTATCCGGGGGCTGAAGCTTTCTTT. Amino acids: CATAWYPGAEAFF. The V call is TRBV19, the J call TRBJ1-1; maybe TRBD1 (5 bases). Trimming took 10 bases from V and 6 from J, leaving 18 bases between them. The length of the CDR3 is 13 residues. Germline V gene sequence: CDR1 LNHDA, CDR2 SQIVND (reference sequence).

This clonotype was detected many times. The chain links TRBV6-5 to TRBJ1-3; no clear D gene. Trimming pared 0 bases from V and 0 bases from J, leaving 12 bases between. This CDR3 contains 17 residues. In germline, CDR1 is MNHEY, CDR2 SVGAGI. CDR3 in amino acids: CASSYSLRESSGNTIYF. In DNA form, the CDR3 reads TGTGCCAGCAGTTACTCTCTGCGGGAGAGCTCTGGAAACACCATATATTTT.

The chain links TRBV6-1 to TRBJ1-2; 7 bases match TRBD1. Germline V gene sequence: CDR1 MNHNS, CDR2 SASEGT. The CDR3 contains 15 residues. After removal of 0 bases from V and 3 bases from J, the junction contained 4 bases not matched to a gene. DNA for the CDR3: TGTGCCAGCAGTGAAGCGGGACAGTCTTACTATGGCTACACCTTC. Translation: CASSEAGQSYYGYTF.

This clonotype was seen ten or more times. The chain uses TRBV20-1 and TRBJ2-1; the D is unclear. From germline, CDR1 is DFQATT and CDR2 SNEGSKA (reference sequence). Trimming removed 1 base at V and 3 bases at J, with 28 bases between. This CDR3 has 20 residues. CDR3 loop: CSARGDTAPPQNGDYNEQFF. In DNA, the CDR3 is TGCAGTGCTAGAGGCGATACAGCACCACCACAGAACGGCGACTACAATGAGCAGTTCTTC.

This clonotype was found a few times. The rearrangement links TRBV20-1 to TRBJ2-2; TRBD1 is a possible D gene (5 bases). V was clipped by 7 bases and J by 6 bases, with 12 bases between them. The CDR3 has 12 residues. The germline gives CDR1 DFQATT, CDR2 SNEGSKA (reference sequence). CDR3 nucleotide sequence: TGCAGTGTTTCCAGGGAATCCGGGGAGCTGTTTTTT. Translation gives CSVSRESGELFF.